This T cell receptor (beta chain) was recovered during a study of T cell responses to AZD1222 COVID-19 vaccine. Study outcomes and limitations: Among those given AZD1222, only 6 or 7 were seropositive at baseline. Unmutated variant regions are reportedly the target of nearly half of TCRs that are spike-specific. There were vaccine-associated CD4 TCRs across spike, dominant at 160-218 and 743-854.

This clone was picked up one time. As yet, its antigen is unknown. The germline V gene has CDR1 MNHEY and CDR2 SVGEGT. This CDR3 region has 17 residues. J was trimmed by 3 bases and V by 3 bases; bases with no gene match: 9. Data came from immunoSEQ multiplex PCR; TCRdb stores just in-frame clones and leaves some out. The table records more than 75,000 clones, about 89% of them present only once. Sequencing was performed on peripheral blood, taken on day 0 of AZD1222 vaccination. The chain is built from TRBV6-2 or TRBV6-3 and TRBJ2-2, with TRBD2 identical over 8 bases. This receptor was identified in an adult in good health. The DNA for the CDR3 is TGTGCCAGCAGTTATTACGTTAGCGGGGTAGACACCGGGGAGCTGTTTTTT. This translates into CASSYYVSGVDTGELFF.